This T cell receptor beta chain comes out of a study of cytomegalovirus exposure and HLA in healthy donors. Primers: 60 Vbeta forward and 13 Jbeta reverse. Under the authors' procedure: The authors later counted 75 million to 90 million unique TCR beta chains, some 9.9 million of them shared. Repertoires were generated with immunoSEQ multiplex PCR, while TCRdb's copy carries only in-frame clones and drops some. D and trimming come from the DNA, and the V and J calls and clone size come from that table. The sample totals more than 70,000 clones. To note about this clone: Antigen: not known.

General study points: Later analysis identified a missense DCLRE1C variant that was linked to TCR beta V- and J-gene trimming. DRB1 showed the most TCR associations and HLA-C the fewest in a later analysis, as rates varied by HLA locus.

The TCR comes from a woman aged 60-70 years in good health and CMV-seronegative. Material: PBMCs.

In DNA form, the CDR3 reads TGCGCCAGCAGCTTGGAGACAGTGGGTAGTGAGACCCAGTACTTC. As protein: CASSLETVGSETQYF. The chain recombines TRBV5-1 with TRBJ2-5; tentatively, D is TRBD1 (5 bases). V lost 0 bases and J lost 5, with 14 bases in between. The germline CDR1 and CDR2 sequences are SGHRS and YFSETQ. The CDR3 runs to 15 residues.